Below are 11 T cell receptor beta chains sequenced from a single sample in a study of cytomegalovirus exposure and HLA in healthy donors. 60 Vbeta and 13 Jbeta primers were used in PCR. The data were produced by immunoSEQ multiplex PCR, yet TCRdb's version contains in-frame clones alone and is incomplete. This listing includes about 140,000 clones. The sample comprised PBMCs. The receptors derive from a man in his forties or fifties in good health and CMV-seronegative.

This rearrangement joins TRBV19 to TRBJ1-4; possibly TRBD1 for D (6 bases). The germline V gene has CDR1 LNHDA and CDR2 SQIVND (reference sequence). V lost 5 bases to trimming and J lost 7 bases, with 14 bases between them. The CDR3 is 14 amino acids. In nucleotides, the CDR3 is TGTGCCAGTAGTTCGCGGACAGAGCCTGAAAAACTGTTTTTT. Translated: CASSSRTEPEKLFF.

The V gene is TRBV7-6, the J gene TRBJ1-1; D perhaps matches TRBD1 (5 bases). CDR1 and CDR2 from the germline V gene are SGHVS and FNYEAQ. The V end was cut by 4 bases, the J end by 3 bases, with 18 bases between. This CDR3 region has 16 residues. As DNA, the CDR3 is TGTGCCAGCAGCTCCCGTAGGACATCGGGGGACACTGAAGCTTTCTTT. Translating it yields CASSSRRTSGDTEAFF.

V gene TRBV11-2 combines with J gene TRBJ2-1; 7 bases are a match to TRBD2. This CDR3 spans 13 amino acids. Germline CDR1 reads SGHAT; CDR2 reads FQNNGV. Losses at the gene ends were 0 bases for V and 9 bases for J; bases not matched to a gene: 2. The CDR3 nucleotides are TGTGCCAGCAGCTTAGAAAGCGGGGTTGAGCAGTTCTTC. Protein: CASSLESGVEQFF. The full variable domain, rest sourced from reference TRBV11-2 and TRBJ2-1, is EAGVAQSPRYKIIEKRQSVAFWCNPISGHATLYWYQQILGQGPKLLIQFQNNGVVDDSQLPKDRFSAERLKGVDSTLKIQPAKLEDSAVYLCASSLESGVEQFFGPGTRLTVL.

The chain recombines TRBV15 with TRBJ1-2; a weak D match, TRBD1 (6 bases). This CDR3 has 14 residues. Per the germline V gene, CDR1 is LNHNV and CDR2 is YYDKDF (reference sequence). The V end was cut by 5 bases, the J end by 8 bases, with 18 bases between. CDR3 DNA sequence: TGTGCCACCAGCCAAGGAACAGGGTCTATAGGCTACACCTTC. Its protein is CATSQGTGSIGYTF.

This chain links TRBV19 with TRBJ2-2, with D maybe TRBD2 (7 bases). CDR3 length equals 16 residues. Germline lookup yields CDR1 LNHDA and CDR2 SQIVND (reference sequence). V was clipped by 3 bases and J by 7 bases, with 18 bases between them. The CDR3 region has the DNA TGTGCCAGTAGTATTATGAGGGGGGGTCTGGACGGGGAGCTGTTTTTT. Amino acids: CASSIMRGGLDGELFF. Full variable domain (outside the CDR3, taken from reference TRBV19 and TRBJ2-2): DGGITQSPKYLFRKEGQNVTLSCEQNLNHDAMYWYRQDPGQGLRLIYYSQIVNDFQKGDIAEGYSVSREKKESFPLTVTSAQKNPTAFYLCASSIMRGGLDGELFFGEGSRLTVL.

The chain uses TRBV13 and TRBJ2-7, with TRBD2 matching over 9 bases. This CDR3 comprises 15 residues. V shed 6 bases and J 4 bases; nucleotides not matched to a gene: 10. Germline assignment: CDR1 PRHDT and CDR2 FYEKMQ (reference sequence). The CDR3 is CASSPRGGGAYEQYF. The CDR3 DNA follows: TGTGCCAGCAGTCCAAGAGGCGGGGGGGCTTACGAGCAGTACTTC.

The chain is built from TRBV5-6 and TRBJ1-2, with D perhaps TRBD1 (6 bases). Trimming cost V 3 bases and J 6 bases, with 15 bases left between them. Germline CDR1 and CDR2: SGHDT and YYEEEE. The CDR3 is 14 residues long. The DNA of the CDR3 is TGTGCCAGCAGCTATTGGCAGGGGATAGATGGCTACACCTTC. This encodes CASSYWQGIDGYTF.

The genes are TRBV4-3 and TRBJ2-1; no clear D. This CDR3 is 16 amino acids long. Germline V gives CDR1 LGHNA, CDR2 YSLEER. The ends were cut back, 5 bases at V and 0 bases at J, with 14 bases in the middle. The CDR3 DNA sequence: TGCGCCAGCAGCTATAGCTGGGTGAGCTCCTACAATGAGCAGTTCTTC. Translated, it gives CASSYSWVSSYNEQFF.

The chain carries TRBV4-3 and TRBJ1-1; TRBD1 matches 12 bases. V gave up 1 base and J gave up 4 bases; unmatched junction bases: 7. This CDR3 has 17 residues. CDR1 is LGHNA and CDR2 is YSLEER in the germline V gene. Here the CDR3 reads CASSQALRGQGATEAFF. In DNA form, the CDR3 reads TGCGCCAGCAGCCAAGCCCTGAGGGGACAGGGGGCCACTGAAGCTTTCTTT.

This rearrangement joins TRBV4-2 to TRBJ2-2; weak D call: TRBD2 (7 bases). Per the germline V gene, CDR1 is LGHNA and CDR2 is YNFKEQ. This CDR3 comprises 18 residues. V was trimmed by 0 bases and J by 2 bases, leaving 16 bases between them. The CDR3 coding sequence is TGTGCCAGCAGCCAAGATCCGTCCGGGGGGCTTAACACCGGGGAGCTGTTTTTT. The encoded protein is CASSQDPSGGLNTGELFF.

The rearrangement joins TRBV28 to TRBJ1-2; TRBD1 matches 7 bases. Germline-derived CDR1 and CDR2 are MDHEN and SYDVKM. The V gene end was trimmed by 2 bases and the J gene end by 8 bases; junction bases not matched to a gene: 5. CDR3 length equals 13 residues. CDR3 coding DNA: TGTGCCAGCAGTTTAAGGCAGGACAGGGGCTACACCTTC. This gives the protein CASSLRQDRGYTF.